This section outlines one TCR beta chain sequence together with its context. Its cognate antigen has yet to be identified. No base qualities exist here, and no much larger clone lies one base off it. The CDR3 regions of human TCRbeta chains were analyzed by immunosequencing. As for how the authors treated the data: Repertoire TCRs were checked for matches against a reference library of SARS-CoV-2-specific TCRs that had been generated using the MIRA antigen-specificity platform. Breadth meant the fraction of unique TCRs that were SARS-CoV-2-associated, whereas depth meant the fraction of total T cells that were SARS-CoV-2-associated. Using the MIRA data, each spike-specific TCR was assigned both to the spike region to which the TCR was reactive and to a CD4 or CD8 class. Log10-transformed breadth and depth values were compared by one-way ANOVA with Sidak's multiple comparisons tests. TCRdb retrieved this table from immuneACCESS and kept in-frame rearrangements only. Not all clones are present; in checked studies, unresolved V genes account for under half, and no reason is known for the remainder. The V and J calls and clone size are taken from that table; D and trimming were inferred from the DNA. This sample lists about 92,000 clones; approximately 90% were detected once. About 20% of the sample rests with the top ten.

These data come from a study of T cell responses to AZD1222 COVID-19 vaccine (dated by TCRdb to about 2021). About the full investigation: AZD1222 recipients whose second dose came at about 4 weeks and those whose second dose came at about 12 weeks were combined into one group, since spike-specific TCR depth and breadth did not differ between the two schedules. A total of approximately 240 trial participants underwent TCR sequencing, of whom under 220 had received two doses of AZD1222 and about 26 had received two doses of the MenACWY control vaccine. Trial participants were enrolled into age subgroups of 18-55, 56-69 and 70-plus years, which contained roughly 150, 30 and 60 TCR-sequenced participants, respectively. Overall results and qualifications from the work: The 56-69-year group was small, and its depth increase did not reach significance, likely because of low power. Reportedly, close to half of the unique spike-specific TCRs recognized epitopes lying outside the regions that are mutated in the B.1.351 and B.1.1.7 variants. A significant rise in spike-specific TCR breadth and depth was observed after two AZD1222 doses relative to day 0 and relative to MenACWY recipients. Most participants were white British and females outnumbered males, and the authors suggested that clonal diversity may have been underestimated. The vaccine-associated CD4 TCRs covered the entire spike protein, and the dominant responses fell in regions 160-218 and 743-854. Conclusions about previously exposed vaccinees were limited because only six AZD1222 recipients were SARS-CoV-2 seropositive at baseline. No day 14 peak-response samples were available, so repertoires were characterized only after the peak T cell response.

Taken from cysteine to phenylalanine, the CDR3 has 10 residues. Only the CDR3 DNA is retained, 30 bases long and in frame from the first base. The trim is 4 bases for V and 3 bases for J, with a gap of 4 bases between the germline ends. The germline V gene (reference sequence) yields DFQATT for CDR1 and SNEGSKA for CDR2. This sample's time point label indicates: baseline before first vaccination. Samples from vaccinated people were obtained from the UK trials COV001 and COV002, which included a single-blind randomized controlled phase 2/3 trial of AZD1222 (ChAdOx1 nCoV-19) in healthy adults. For TCRbeta chain sequencing, PBMC samples were collected from trial participants at day 0 and at day 28 after the second dose.

Recombination connected TRBV20-1 to TRBJ2-7; the D gene lacks a confident call. The sample was peripheral blood, taken on day 0 of AZD1222 vaccination. The receptor was derived from an adult in good health. The CDR3 is CSATLYEQYF. The bases read TGCAGTGCTACCCTCTACGAGCAGTACTTC.